The present entry profiles one TCR beta chain with its context. The record originates from a study of shared clonotypes between healthy human individuals. Method: immunoSEQ multiplex PCR; TCRdb's copy keeps in-frame clones and lacks some. The table lists approximately 2,000,000 clones, about nine tenths of them singletons. This receptor was identified in a young man in good health. Some clones in this sample may be carry-over from other donors' samples. Input material: naive CD4+ T cells from PBMCs. Documented subset: CD45RA+ positively selected.

The CDR3 loop reads CASSASSTSKQYF. CDR3 nucleotides: TGTGCCAGCAGCGCATCCAGCACTAGTAAGCAGTATTTT. The J gene is TRBJ2-3, the V gene TRBV7-2; the D gene is possibly TRBD2 (5 bases). The CDR3 consists of 13 residues. Germline CDR1 reads SGHTA; CDR2 reads FQGNSA. V was pared by 5 bases and J by 11 bases, with 17 bases between.